This T cell receptor beta chain was obtained from a study of blood T cell repertoires in COVID-19 (TCRdb year 2020). Looking at the study overall: Collaborator samples came from the United States, Italy and Spain and covered acute and convalescent phases of COVID-19. The material from the prospective study consisted of cDNA or gDNA derived from T cells, B-cell-depleted T cells, or PBMCs. The dataset comprised deeply sampled blood TCRbeta repertoires from subjects exposed to, actively infected with, or recovered from COVID-19. A freely available public database, intended as a resource for researchers studying the immune response to SARS-CoV-2, is where the repertoires were released. The samples were drawn from the first 160 participants of the ongoing ImmuneRACE study and from 1,254 subjects provided by 6 global collaborators. Sample metadata almost always included a de-identified subject ID, COVID-19 status, age in years and sex. Where HLA class I and class II types were available, the types were taken from metadata supplied by the sample provider, not from assay-based typing.

On this clone itself: There is no known antigen for this receptor. Base qualities are not recorded, but no much larger clone differs from it by a single base.

Ends trimmed: V by 3 bases, J by 5 bases; bases unmatched to a gene: 4. As encoded in the germline V gene, CDR1 is SQVTM while CDR2 is ANQGSEA. Reading from cysteine to phenylalanine, the CDR3 counts 15 amino acids. The CDR3 DNA has 45 bases and is translated from base 1. Collaborating institutions collected whole blood in K2EDTA tubes following their own protocols. Collaborator samples were shipped for TCRbeta analysis as frozen whole blood, isolated PBMCs, or DNA extracted from either sample type. TCRbeta CDR3 regions were amplified from genomic DNA by means of the immunoSEQ Assay, a bias-controlled multiplex PCR. Per the original workflow: The number of nucleated cells in each sample was estimated by amplification of reference gene primers within the assay. To quantify the absolute abundance of each unique TCRbeta CDR3 rearrangement, sequence reads were collapsed and filtered. For each sample, productive Simpson clonality was calculated as the square root of Simpson's diversity index across productive rearrangements. TCRdb mirrors the immuneACCESS table, restricted to in-frame sequences. Some clones are absent from its copies; in checked studies, under half trace to an unresolved V gene, and the reason for the others is unknown. V and J calls plus clone size are reproduced from that table; the DNA served to infer D and trimming. Present in this sample are roughly 250,000 clones, about 83% of which were seen just once. Around 5.9% of the sample belongs to the ten largest clones.

General findings and caveats noted by the study authors: How much clinical and demographic metadata was included differed by source and by participant, and the metadata was provided uncurated.

The receptor comes from a human donor in a cohort sampled during active COVID-19. The V and J genes are TRBV29-1 and TRBJ2-3; 14 central bases correspond to TRBD2. Sequences were obtained from peripheral blood. This receptor has the CDR3 CSVEGTSGRRDTQYF. Here is the DNA: TGCAGCGTTGAGGGGACTAGCGGGAGAAGAGATACGCAGTATTTT.